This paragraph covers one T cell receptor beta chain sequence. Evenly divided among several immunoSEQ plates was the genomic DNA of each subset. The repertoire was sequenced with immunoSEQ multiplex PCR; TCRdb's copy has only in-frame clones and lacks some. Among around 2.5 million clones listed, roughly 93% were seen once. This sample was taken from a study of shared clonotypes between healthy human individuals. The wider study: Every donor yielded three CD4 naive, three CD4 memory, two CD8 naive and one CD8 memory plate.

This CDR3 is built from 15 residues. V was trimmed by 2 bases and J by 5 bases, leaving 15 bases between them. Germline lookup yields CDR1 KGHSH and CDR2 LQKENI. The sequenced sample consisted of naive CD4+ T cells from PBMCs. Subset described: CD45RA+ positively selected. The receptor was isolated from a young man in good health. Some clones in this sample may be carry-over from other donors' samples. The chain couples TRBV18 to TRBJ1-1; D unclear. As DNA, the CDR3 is TGTGCCAGCTCACCAGGTTTAGCGGAATGGACTGAAGCTTTCTTT. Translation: CASSPGLAEWTEAFF. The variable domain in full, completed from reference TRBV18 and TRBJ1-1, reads NAGVMQNPRHLVRRRGQEARLRCSPMKGHSHVYWYRQLPEEGLKFMVYLQKENIIDESGMPKERFSAEFPKEGPSILRIQQVVRGDSAAYFCASSPGLAEWTEAFFGQGTRLTVV.